This T cell receptor beta chain was obtained from a study of CXCR3-negative and CXCR3-positive naive CD8 T cells. Overall study findings and caveats: Naive CXCR3-positive and CXCR3-negative cells shared TRBV-TRBJ usage; memory cells diverged.

Subsets of CD8+ T cells were each sorted in triplicate at 300,000 cells apiece. On this clonotype itself: As yet, its antigen is unknown.

UMI-tagged TRB cDNA libraries were built via 5' RACE. From its re-call of the 5' RACE reads, TCRdb lists each CDR3 protein once, without DNA. The sample includes about 40,000 distinct CDR3 sequences. CDR3 length equals 15 residues. The TCR sequence derives from a human donor in good health. Some clones in this sample may be carry-over from other donors' samples. The sequenced sample consisted of memory CD8+ T cells from blood. The chain carries TRBV12-3 or TRBV12-4 and TRBJ2-5; TCRdb's D call of TRBD1 is untestable without DNA. The CDR3 spells CASSSQGQPQETQYF.